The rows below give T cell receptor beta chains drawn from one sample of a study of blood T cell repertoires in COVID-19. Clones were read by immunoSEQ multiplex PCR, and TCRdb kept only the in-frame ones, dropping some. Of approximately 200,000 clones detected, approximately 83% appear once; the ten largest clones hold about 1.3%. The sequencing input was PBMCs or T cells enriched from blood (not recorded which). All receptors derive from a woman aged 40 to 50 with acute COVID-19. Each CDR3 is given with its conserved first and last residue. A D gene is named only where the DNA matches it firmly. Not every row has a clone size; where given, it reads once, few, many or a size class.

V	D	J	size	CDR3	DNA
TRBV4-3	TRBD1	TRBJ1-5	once	CASSQRTGDQPQHF	TGCGCCAGCAGCCAGAGGACAGGGGACCAGCCCCAGCATTTT
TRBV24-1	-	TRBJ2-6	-	CATSDKSNHQGDSGANVLTF	TGTGCCACCAGTGACAAAAGCAACCATCAGGGCGACTCTGGGGCCAACGTCCTGACTTTC
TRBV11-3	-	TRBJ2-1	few	CASSLEGSGRENEQFF	TGTGCCAGCAGCTTAGAAGGCAGCGGAAGGGAGAATGAGCAGTTCTTC
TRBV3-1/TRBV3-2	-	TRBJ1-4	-	CASSHPQGGEGHEKLFF	TGTGCCAGCAGCCACCCGCAAGGCGGGGAGGGACATGAAAAACTGTTTTTT
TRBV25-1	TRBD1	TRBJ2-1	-	CASTAGGSYNEQFF	TGTGCCAGCACTGCAGGGGGCTCCTACAATGAGCAGTTCTTC
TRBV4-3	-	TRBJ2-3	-	CASRPRQLSTDTQYF	TGCGCCAGCAGACCCAGACAGCTGAGCACAGATACGCAGTATTTT
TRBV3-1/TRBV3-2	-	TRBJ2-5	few	CASSREVLQETQYF	TGTGCCAGCAGCCGGGAGGTGCTCCAAGAGACCCAGTACTTC
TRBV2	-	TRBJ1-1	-	CASARGAGTEAFF	TGTGCCAGTGCCCGGGGGGCCGGCACTGAAGCTTTCTTT
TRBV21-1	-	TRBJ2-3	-	CASSNWDFLKRDTQYF	TGTGCCAGCAGCAATTGGGACTTTCTCAAGAGGGATACGCAGTATTTT
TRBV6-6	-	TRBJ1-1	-	CASRAGQLEAFF	TGTGCCAGCAGAGCCGGACAGCTTGAAGCTTTCTTT
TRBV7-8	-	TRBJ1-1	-	CASSRLATGTEAFF	TGTGCCAGCAGCCGTCTAGCCACGGGGACTGAAGCTTTCTTT
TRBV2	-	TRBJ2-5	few	CASTRDFQETQYF	TGTGCCAGCACCAGGGACTTCCAAGAGACCCAGTACTTC
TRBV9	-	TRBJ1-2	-	CASSVKDLGNYGYTF	TGTGCCAGCAGCGTTAAAGACCTCGGGAACTATGGCTACACCTTC
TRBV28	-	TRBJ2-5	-	CASSLYPGEGKTQYF	TGTGCCAGCAGTTTATATCCGGGAGAGGGAAAGACCCAGTACTTC
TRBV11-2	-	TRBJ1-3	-	CASSERLSSGNTIYF	TGTGCCAGCAGTGAGAGACTGAGCTCTGGAAACACCATATATTTT
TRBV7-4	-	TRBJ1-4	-	CASSPELKGRITNEKLFF	TGTGCCAGCAGCCCAGAATTAAAGGGGCGAATAACTAATGAAAAACTGTTTTTT
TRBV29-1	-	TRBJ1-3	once	CSVEAVNTIYF	TGCAGCGTTGAGGCTGTCAACACCATATATTTT
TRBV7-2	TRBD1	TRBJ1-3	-	CASRPTGAMPNTIYF	TGTGCCAGCAGGCCTACAGGGGCGATGCCCAACACCATATATTTT
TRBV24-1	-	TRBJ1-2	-	CATSDLAYGYTF	TGTGCCACCAGTGATTTAGCCTATGGCTACACCTTC
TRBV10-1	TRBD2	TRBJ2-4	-	CASSDGGRNIQYF	TGCGCCAGCAGTGACGGGGGGAGAAACATTCAGTACTTC
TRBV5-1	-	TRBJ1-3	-	CASSLGYRASGNTIYF	TGCGCCAGCAGCTTGGGGTACAGGGCGTCTGGAAACACCATATATTTT
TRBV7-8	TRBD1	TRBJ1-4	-	CASSFIGGGATGEKLFF	TGTGCCAGCAGCTTTATCGGAGGGGGCGCGACGGGTGAAAAACTGTTTTTT
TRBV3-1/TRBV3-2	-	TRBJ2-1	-	CASSQDVVAEYNEQFF	TGTGCCAGCAGCCAAGACGTGGTAGCGGAATACAATGAGCAGTTCTTC
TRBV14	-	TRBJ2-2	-	CASSQRRGRQPGNTGELFF	TGTGCCAGCAGCCAAAGAAGAGGTCGCCAACCGGGGAACACCGGGGAGCTGTTTTTT
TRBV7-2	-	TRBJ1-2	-	CASSPDSVSYGYTF	TGTGCCAGCAGCCCGGACAGTGTAAGCTATGGCTACACCTTC
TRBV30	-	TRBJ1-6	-	CAWSGIKTGGSPLHF	TGTGCCTGGAGTGGAATCAAAACTGGAGGTTCACCCCTCCACTTT
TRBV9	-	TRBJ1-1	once	CASSASGTRNTEAFF	TGTGCCAGCAGCGCTTCCGGGACAAGAAACACTGAAGCTTTCTTT
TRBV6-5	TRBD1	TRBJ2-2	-	CASRGDSQTAGELFF	TGTGCCAGCAGAGGGGACAGCCAGACGGCCGGGGAGCTGTTTTTT
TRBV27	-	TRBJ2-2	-	CASSEPYPQGGELFF	TGTGCCAGCAGCGAGCCCTATCCTCAGGGAGGGGAGCTGTTTTTT
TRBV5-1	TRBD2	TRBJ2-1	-	CASSLAGLAGYNEQFF	TGCGCCAGCAGCTTGGCGGGACTAGCGGGCTACAATGAGCAGTTCTTC
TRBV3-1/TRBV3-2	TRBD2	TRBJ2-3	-	CASSFRGLAGNVDTQYF	TGTGCCAGCAGCTTCCGCGGACTAGCGGGAAATGTGGATACGCAGTATTTT
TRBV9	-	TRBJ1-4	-	CASSAGGRFEKLFF	TGTGCCAGCAGCGCGGGAGGGAGATTTGAAAAACTGTTTTTT
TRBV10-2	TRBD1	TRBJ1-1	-	CASRGTGVDEAFF	TGCGCCAGCAGAGGGACAGGGGTGGATGAAGCTTTCTTT
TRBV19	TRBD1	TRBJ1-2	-	CASSNRGQGKGYGYTF	TGTGCCAGTAGTAACCGGGGACAGGGAAAAGGCTATGGCTACACCTTC
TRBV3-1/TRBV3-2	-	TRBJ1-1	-	CASSQDSWGRTTEAFF	TGTGCCAGCAGCCAAGATTCGTGGGGGCGGACCACTGAAGCTTTCTTT
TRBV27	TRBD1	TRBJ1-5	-	CASSLQGLDQPQHF	TGTGCCAGCAGTCTACAGGGGTTGGATCAGCCCCAGCATTTT
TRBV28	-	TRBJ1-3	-	CASSPYGGGRDTIYF	TGTGCCAGCAGTCCCTATGGGGGGGGGCGCGACACCATATATTTT